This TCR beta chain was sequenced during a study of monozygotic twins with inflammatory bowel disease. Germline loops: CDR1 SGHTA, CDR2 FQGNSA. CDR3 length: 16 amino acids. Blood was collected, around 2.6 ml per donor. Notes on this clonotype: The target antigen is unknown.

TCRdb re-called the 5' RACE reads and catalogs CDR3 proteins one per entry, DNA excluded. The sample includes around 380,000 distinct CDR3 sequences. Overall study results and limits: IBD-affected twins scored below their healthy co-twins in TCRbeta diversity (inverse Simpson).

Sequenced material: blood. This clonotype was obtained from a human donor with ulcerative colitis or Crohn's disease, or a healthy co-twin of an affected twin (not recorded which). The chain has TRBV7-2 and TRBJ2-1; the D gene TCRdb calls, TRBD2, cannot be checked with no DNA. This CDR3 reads CASTPPGREYFNEQFF.